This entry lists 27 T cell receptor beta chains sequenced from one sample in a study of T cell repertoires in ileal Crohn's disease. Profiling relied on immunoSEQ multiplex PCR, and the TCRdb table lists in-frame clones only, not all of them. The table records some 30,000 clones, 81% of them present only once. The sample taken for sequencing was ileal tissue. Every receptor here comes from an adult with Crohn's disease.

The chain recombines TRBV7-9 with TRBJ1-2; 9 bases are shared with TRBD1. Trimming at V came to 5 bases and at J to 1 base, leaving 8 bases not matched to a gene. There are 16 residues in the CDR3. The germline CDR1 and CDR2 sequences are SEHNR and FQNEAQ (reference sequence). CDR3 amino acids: CASSTNRDRVNYGYTF. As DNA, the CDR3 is TGTGCCAGCAGCACCAACCGGGACAGGGTTAACTATGGCTACACCTTC.

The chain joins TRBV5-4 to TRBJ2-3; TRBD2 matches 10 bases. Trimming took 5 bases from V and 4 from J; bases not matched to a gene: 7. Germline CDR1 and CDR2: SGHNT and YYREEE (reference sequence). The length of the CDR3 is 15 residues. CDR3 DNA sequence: TGTGCCAGCAGTTCCCCCGGGACTAGCGCAGATACGCAGTATTTT. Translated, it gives CASSSPGTSADTQYF. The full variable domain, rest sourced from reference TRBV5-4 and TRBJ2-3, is ETGVTQSPTHLIKTRGQQVTLRCSSQSGHNTVSWYQQALGQGPQFIFQYYREEENGRGNFPPRFSGLQFPNYSSELNVNALELDDSALYLCASSSPGTSADTQYFGPGTRLTVL.

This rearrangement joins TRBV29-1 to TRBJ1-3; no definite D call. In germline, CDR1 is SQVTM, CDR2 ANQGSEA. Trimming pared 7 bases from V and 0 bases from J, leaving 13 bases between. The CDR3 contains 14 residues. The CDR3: CSAIRESSGNTIYF. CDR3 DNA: TGCAGCGCAATCCGGGAATCCTCTGGAAACACCATATATTTT.

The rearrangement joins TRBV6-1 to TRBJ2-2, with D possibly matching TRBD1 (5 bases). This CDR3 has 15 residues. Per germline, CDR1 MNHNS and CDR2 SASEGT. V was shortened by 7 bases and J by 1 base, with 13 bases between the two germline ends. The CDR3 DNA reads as TGTGCCAGCACATCTTACAGGAGGAACACCGGGGAGCTGTTTTTT. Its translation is CASTSYRRNTGELFF.

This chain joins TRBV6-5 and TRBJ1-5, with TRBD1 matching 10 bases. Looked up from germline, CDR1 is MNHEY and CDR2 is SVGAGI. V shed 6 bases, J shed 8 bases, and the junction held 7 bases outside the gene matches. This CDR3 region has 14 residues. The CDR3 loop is CASRMGQGTKPQHF. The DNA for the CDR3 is TGTGCCAGCAGAATGGGACAGGGGACGAAGCCCCAGCATTTT.

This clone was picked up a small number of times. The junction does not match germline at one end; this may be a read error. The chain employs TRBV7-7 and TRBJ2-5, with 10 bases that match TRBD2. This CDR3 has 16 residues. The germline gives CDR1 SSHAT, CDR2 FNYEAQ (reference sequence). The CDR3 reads CASSLEAGGQEETQYF. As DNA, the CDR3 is TGTGCTAGCAGCTTAGAAGCGGGGGGGCAAGAAGAGACCCAGTACTTC.

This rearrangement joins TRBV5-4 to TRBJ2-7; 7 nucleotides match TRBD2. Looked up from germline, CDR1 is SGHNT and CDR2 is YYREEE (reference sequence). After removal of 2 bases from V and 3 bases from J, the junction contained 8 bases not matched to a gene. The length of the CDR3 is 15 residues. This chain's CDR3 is CASSLAAREGYEQYF. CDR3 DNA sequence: TGTGCCAGCAGCTTAGCTGCCAGGGAGGGCTACGAGCAGTACTTC.

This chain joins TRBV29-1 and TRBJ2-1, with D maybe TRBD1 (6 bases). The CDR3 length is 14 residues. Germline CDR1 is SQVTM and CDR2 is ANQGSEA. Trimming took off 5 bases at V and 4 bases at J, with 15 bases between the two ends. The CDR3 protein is CSVFPQGPYNEQFF. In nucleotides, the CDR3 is TGCAGCGTTTTCCCGCAGGGGCCGTACAATGAGCAGTTCTTC.

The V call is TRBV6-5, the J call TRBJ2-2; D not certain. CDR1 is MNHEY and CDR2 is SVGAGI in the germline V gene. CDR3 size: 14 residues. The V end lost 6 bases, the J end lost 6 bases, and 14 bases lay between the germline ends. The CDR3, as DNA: TGTGCCAGCAGCCGCGGTAGGCATTCCGGGGAGCTGTTTTTT. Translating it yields CASSRGRHSGELFF.

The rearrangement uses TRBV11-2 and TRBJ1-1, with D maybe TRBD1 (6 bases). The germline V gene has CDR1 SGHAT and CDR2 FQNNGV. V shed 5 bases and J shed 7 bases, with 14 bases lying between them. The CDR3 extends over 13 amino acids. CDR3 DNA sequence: TGTGCCAGCAGCCCAATCGACAGGAGTGAAGCTTTCTTT. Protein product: CASSPIDRSEAFF.

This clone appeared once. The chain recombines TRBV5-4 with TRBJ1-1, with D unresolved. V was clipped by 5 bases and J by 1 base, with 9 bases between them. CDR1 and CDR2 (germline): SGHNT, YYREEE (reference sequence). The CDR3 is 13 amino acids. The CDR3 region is CASSRSPNTEAFF. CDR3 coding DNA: TGTGCCAGCAGTCGTAGCCCGAACACTGAAGCTTTCTTT.

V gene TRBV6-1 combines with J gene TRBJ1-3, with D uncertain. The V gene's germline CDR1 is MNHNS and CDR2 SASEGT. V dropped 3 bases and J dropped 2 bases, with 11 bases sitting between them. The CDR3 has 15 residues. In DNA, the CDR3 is TGTGCCAGCAGTGAGCTAGGTCTGACTGGAAACACCATATATTTT. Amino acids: CASSELGLTGNTIYF.

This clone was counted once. CDR3 sequence reads: CASSSDLIGGTEAFF. The CDR3 region has the DNA TGTGCCAGCAGTTCCGACCTGATAGGAGGGACTGAAGCTTTCTTT. The chain recombines TRBV6-5 with TRBJ1-1; no clear D. The germline V gene has CDR1 MNHEY and CDR2 SVGAGI. Trimming removed 4 bases at V and 5 bases at J, with 17 bases between. This CDR3 region has 15 residues.

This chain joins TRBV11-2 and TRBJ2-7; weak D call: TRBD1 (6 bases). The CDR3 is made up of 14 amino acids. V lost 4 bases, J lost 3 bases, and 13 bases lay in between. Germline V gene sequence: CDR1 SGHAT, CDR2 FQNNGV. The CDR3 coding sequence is TGTGCCAGCAGCTCCGGGACACCCAGCTACGAGCAGTACTTC. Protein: CASSSGTPSYEQYF.

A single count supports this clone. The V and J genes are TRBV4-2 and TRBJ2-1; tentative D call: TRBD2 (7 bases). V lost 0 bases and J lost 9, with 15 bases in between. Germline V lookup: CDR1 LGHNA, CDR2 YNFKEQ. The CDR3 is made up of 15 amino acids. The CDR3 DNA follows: TGTGCCAGCAGCCAAGATGGGGGGGCAAACGGTGAGCAGTTCTTC. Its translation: CASSQDGGANGEQFF.

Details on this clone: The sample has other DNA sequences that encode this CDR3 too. The CDR3 is CASSSQVEAFF. The CDR3 coding sequence is TGCGCCAGCAGCAGCCAGGTTGAAGCTTTCTTT. The rearrangement uses TRBV5-1 and TRBJ1-1; D not certain. V lost 4 bases and J lost 7, with 8 bases in between. Germline CDR1 is SGHRS and CDR2 is YFSETQ. This CDR3 is 11 amino acids long.

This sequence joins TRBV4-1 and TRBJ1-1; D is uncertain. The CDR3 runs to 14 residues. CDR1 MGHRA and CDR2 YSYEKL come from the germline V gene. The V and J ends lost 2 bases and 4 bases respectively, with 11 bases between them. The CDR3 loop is CASSQSGGSTEAFF. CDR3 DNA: TGCGCCAGCAGCCAATCGGGAGGGAGCACTGAAGCTTTCTTT.

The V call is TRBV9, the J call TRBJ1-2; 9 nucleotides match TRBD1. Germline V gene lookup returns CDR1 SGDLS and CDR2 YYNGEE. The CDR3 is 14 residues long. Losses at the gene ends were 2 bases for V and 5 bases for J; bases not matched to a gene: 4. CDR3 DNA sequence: TGTGCCAGCAGCGTCGGGACAGGGCATTATGGCTACACCTTC. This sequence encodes CASSVGTGHYGYTF.

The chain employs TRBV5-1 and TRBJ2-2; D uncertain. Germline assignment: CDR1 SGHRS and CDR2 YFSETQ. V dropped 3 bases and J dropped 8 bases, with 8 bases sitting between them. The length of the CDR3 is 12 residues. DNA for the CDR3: TGCGCCAGCAGCTCCCGGTGGGGGGAGCTGTTTTTT. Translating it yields CASSSRWGELFF.

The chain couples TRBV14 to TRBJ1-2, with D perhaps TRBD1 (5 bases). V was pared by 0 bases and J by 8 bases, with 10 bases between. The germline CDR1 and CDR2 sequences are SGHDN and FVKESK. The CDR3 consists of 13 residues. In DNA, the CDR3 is TGTGCCAGCAGCCAAGATAGACAGTTCGGCTACACCTTC. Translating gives CASSQDRQFGYTF.

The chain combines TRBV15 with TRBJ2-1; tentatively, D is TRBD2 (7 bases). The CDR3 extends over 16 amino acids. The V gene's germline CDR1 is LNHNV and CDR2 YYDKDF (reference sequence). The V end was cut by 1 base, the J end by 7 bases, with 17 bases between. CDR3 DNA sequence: TGTGCCACCAGCAGAGGGGAGGGGGGAGTAAGGAATGAGCAGTTCTTC. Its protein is CATSRGEGGVRNEQFF.

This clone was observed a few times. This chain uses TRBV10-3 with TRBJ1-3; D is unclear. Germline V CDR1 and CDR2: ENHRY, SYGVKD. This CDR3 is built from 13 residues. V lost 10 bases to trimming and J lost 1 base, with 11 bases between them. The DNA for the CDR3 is TGTGCCACCACCGAGGGTTCTGGAAACACCATATATTTT. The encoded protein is CATTEGSGNTIYF.

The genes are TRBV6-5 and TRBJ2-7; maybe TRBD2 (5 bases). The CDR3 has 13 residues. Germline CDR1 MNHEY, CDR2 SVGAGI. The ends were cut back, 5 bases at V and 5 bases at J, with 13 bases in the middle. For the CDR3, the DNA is TGTGCCAGCAGTAATGACTATAATAACGAGCAGTACTTC. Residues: CASSNDYNNEQYF.

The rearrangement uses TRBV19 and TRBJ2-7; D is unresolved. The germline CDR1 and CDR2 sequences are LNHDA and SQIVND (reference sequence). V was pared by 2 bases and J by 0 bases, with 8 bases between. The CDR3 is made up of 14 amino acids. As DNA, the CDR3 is TGTGCCAGTAGTATACGGTTAAACTCCTACGAGCAGTACTTC. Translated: CASSIRLNSYEQYF. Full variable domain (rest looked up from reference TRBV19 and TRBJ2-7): DGGITQSPKYLFRKEGQNVTLSCEQNLNHDAMYWYRQDPGQGLRLIYYSQIVNDFQKGDIAEGYSVSREKKESFPLTVTSAQKNPTAFYLCASSIRLNSYEQYFGPGTRLTVT.

In DNA, the CDR3 is TGCAGCGTTGAGCCTAGCGGGGGGCAAGAGACCCAGTACTTC. Protein sequence: CSVEPSGGQETQYF. The J gene is TRBJ2-5, the V gene TRBV29-1; 11 nucleotides line up with TRBD2. Unmatched junction bases numbered 2, after V lost 3 bases and J lost 2 bases. Germline-derived CDR1 and CDR2 are SQVTM and ANQGSEA. CDR3 length equals 14 residues.

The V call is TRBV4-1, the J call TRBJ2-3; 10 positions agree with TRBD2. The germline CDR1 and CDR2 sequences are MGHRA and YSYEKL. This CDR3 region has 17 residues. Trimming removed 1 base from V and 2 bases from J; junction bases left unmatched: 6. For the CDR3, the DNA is TGCGCCAGCAGCCAAGGTCTAGCGGGGGACTCCACAGATACGCAGTATTTT. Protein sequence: CASSQGLAGDSTDTQYF.

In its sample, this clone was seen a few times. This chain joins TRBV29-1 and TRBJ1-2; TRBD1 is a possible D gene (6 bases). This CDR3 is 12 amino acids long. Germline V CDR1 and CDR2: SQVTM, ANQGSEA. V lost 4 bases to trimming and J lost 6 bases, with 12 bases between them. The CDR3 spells CSVVTGSDGYTF. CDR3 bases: TGCAGCGTTGTCACAGGGTCTGATGGCTACACCTTC.